This T cell receptor (beta chain) stems from a study of cytomegalovirus exposure and HLA in healthy donors. Findings of the study overall: TCR beta V segments were, for the most part, productive about 87% or about 30% of the time in an earlier analysis.

In germline, CDR1 is KGHSH, CDR2 LQKENI. V dropped 3 bases and J dropped 5 bases, with 14 bases sitting between them. The CDR3 consists of 15 residues. Participants comprised healthy donors of bone marrow. At sampling all donors were nominally healthy, likely with unrecorded immune exposures. The PCR made use of 60 Vbeta and 13 Jbeta primers. Data came from immunoSEQ multiplex PCR; TCRdb stores just in-frame clones and leaves some out. The sample shows 120,000 or so clones, 80% of them seen only once. As to this clone: The antigen is unknown.

V usage is TRBV18 and J usage is TRBJ1-5; D is uncertain. The material sequenced was PBMCs. The TCR comes from a female donor in good health and CMV-seropositive. The CDR3 DNA reads as TGTGCCAGCTCACCCCGGCGCAGGTCGGATCAGCCCCAGCATTTT. Amino acid sequence: CASSPRRRSDQPQHF.